This T cell receptor beta chain came from a study of blood T cells in healthy people across ages. The J segment lost 2 bases and the V segment lost 5 bases, leaving 8 bases of the junction unmatched. Germline V CDR1 and CDR2: SGHDN, FVKESK. The CDR3 sequence is 17 residues long. The authors ran a second PCR of about 6 to 11 cycles using a sample-barcoded 5' primer and a J-beta primer mix. MiXCR, run by TCRdb on the 5' RACE reads, gives a single entry per CDR3 protein. The sample includes approximately 1,100,000 distinct CDR3 sequences, 35% to 50% of them seen just once. Material for sequencing was blood. The V call is TRBV14, the J call TRBJ2-3; 12 bases map to TRBD2. The receptor's source is an older woman in good health. The CDR3 protein is CASSGGLAGRVTDTQYF. CDR3 coding DNA: TGTGCCAGCAGCGGCGGACTAGCGGGAAGAGTCACAGATACGCAGTATTTT.